This T cell receptor beta chain was sequenced for a study of tumor and adjacent non-tumor tissue in lung cancer. Study-wide context: On average, productive TCRbeta reads reached some 4.2 million per sample.

The study's findings and limits: Tumor TCR diversity, when higher, was linked to shorter survival. Tumor repertoires had a smaller top 100 clone share than normal lung.

The table lists this clonotype with a count of one. Its matching antigen is unknown. A much larger clone is a single base away; this may be a read error. No cell sorting was done before RNA was extracted from the tissue. Donors were chemotherapy-naive, newly diagnosed lung cancer surgical patients in China, August–late 2014. From germline, CDR1 is SEHNR and CDR2 FQNEAQ (reference sequence). The CDR3 totals 14 residues. The junction had 4 bases not matched to a gene; V was cut back by 2 bases and J by 6 bases. TCRbeta libraries were built with three rounds of nested PCR, modified from ARM-PCR. One entry per CDR3 protein, called by TCRdb with MiXCR from the multiplex PCR reads. There are 75,000 to 95,000 distinct CDR3 sequences in the sample; approximately 65% occur only once, and around 17% lies in the top ten.

This receptor was identified in a man aged 55 to 69 with non-small cell lung cancer. The source material was lung tumor tissue. This chain joins TRBV7-9 and TRBJ1-5; 7 positions match TRBD1. In DNA form, the CDR3 reads TGTGCCAGCAGCTTACCCGGGGACAGTCAGCCCCAGCATTTT. It translates to CASSLPGDSQPQHF.